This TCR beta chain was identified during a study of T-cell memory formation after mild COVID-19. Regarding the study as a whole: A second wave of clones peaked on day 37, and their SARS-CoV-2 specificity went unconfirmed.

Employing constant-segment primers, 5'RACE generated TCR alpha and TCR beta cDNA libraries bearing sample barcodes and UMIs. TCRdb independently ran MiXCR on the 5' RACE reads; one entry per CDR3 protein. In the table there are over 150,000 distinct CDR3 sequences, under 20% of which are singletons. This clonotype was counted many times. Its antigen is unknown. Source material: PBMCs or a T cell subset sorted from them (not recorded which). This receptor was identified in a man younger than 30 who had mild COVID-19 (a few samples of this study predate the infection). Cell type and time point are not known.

CDR3 sequence: CASSPTRASGDTQYF. The CDR3 region has the DNA TGTGCCAGCAGTCCCACTAGGGCCTCAGGAGATACGCAGTATTTT. This chain joins TRBV7-6 and TRBJ2-3; tentatively, D is TRBD2 (5 bases). The germline V and J ends were trimmed by 6 bases and 5 bases, with 18 bases remaining between them. Germline assignment: CDR1 SGHVS and CDR2 FNYEAQ. This CDR3 contains 15 residues.